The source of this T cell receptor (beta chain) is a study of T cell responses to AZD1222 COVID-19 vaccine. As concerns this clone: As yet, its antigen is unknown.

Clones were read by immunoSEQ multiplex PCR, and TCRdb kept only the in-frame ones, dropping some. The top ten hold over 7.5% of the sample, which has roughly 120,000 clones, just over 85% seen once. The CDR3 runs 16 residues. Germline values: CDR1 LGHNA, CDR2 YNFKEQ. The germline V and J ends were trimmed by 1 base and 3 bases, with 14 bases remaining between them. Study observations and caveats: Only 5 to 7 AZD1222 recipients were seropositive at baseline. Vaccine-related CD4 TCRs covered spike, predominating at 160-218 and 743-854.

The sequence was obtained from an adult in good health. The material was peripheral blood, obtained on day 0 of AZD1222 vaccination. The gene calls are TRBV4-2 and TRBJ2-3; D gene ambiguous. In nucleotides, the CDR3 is TGTGCCAGCAGCCAAGGTAGCCTCCTAGGGACAGATACGCAGTATTTT. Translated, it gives CASSQGSLLGTDTQYF.